This is a list of T cell receptor beta chains from one sample in a study of shared clonotypes between healthy human individuals. Some clones are missing from TCRdb's copy, which holds only in-frame ones; the method was immunoSEQ multiplex PCR. The data show millions of clones, with around 96% seen just once and 1.1% held by the top ten. Sequencing used naive CD8+ T cells sorted from blood. The source is a man aged 18 to 29 in good health. The CDR3 runs from the conserved cysteine through the conserved F or W. D genes are given only for firm matches. Expanded clones get a size class; other rows say once, few or many, or leave the size out.

v_call	cdr3_length	clone_size	d_call	j_call	cdr3_nt	cdr3_aa
TRBV11-2	13	few	.	TRBJ1-2	TGTGCCAGCACCTTCAACGCTAATGGTGGCTACACCTTC	CASTFNANGGYTF
TRBV11-1	14	.	TRBD2	TRBJ2-7	TGTGCCAGCAGTCCCCTAGCGGGGGGAACCGAGCAGTACTTC	CASSPLAGGTEQYF
TRBV10-1	14	few	.	TRBJ2-2	TGCGCCAGCAGGGAGGACACGAACACCGGGGAGCTGTTTTTT	CASREDTNTGELFF
TRBV28	14	.	.	TRBJ1-6	TGTGCCAGCCACCCCGGGGGCGTCAATTCACCCCCCCACTTT	CASHPGGVNSPPHF
TRBV2	12	.	.	TRBJ2-3	TGTGCCAGCAGTGAAGGGGTAAATACGCAGTATTTT	CASSEGVNTQYF
TRBV6-5	12	.	.	TRBJ1-5	TGTGCCAGCGGGTTCCCCCATCAGCCCCAGCATTTT	CASGFPHQPQHF
TRBV4-3	14	.	.	TRBJ2-7	TGCGCCAGCAGCCACGGCATTCGGGACTACGAGCAGTACTTC	CASSHGIRDYEQYF
TRBV7-9	15	.	TRBD1	TRBJ1-2	TGTGCCAGCAGCGCAGGACAGGGTAAAGTCGTTGGCTACACCTTC	CASSAGQGKVVGYTF
TRBV7-2	16	.	.	TRBJ1-2	TGTGCCAGCAGCCCTCTTCGGGGGGTCCCTAACTATGGCTACACCTTC	CASSPLRGVPNYGYTF
TRBV9	15	.	.	TRBJ2-1	TGTGCCAGCAGCGGGGGGGACAGCCTCACCATGGAGCAGTTCTTC	CASSGGDSLTMEQFF
TRBV2	14	.	TRBD2	TRBJ2-1	TGTGCCAGCAGTGGCGCTAGCGGGATGGATGAGCAGTTCTTC	CASSGASGMDEQFF
TRBV9	19	.	TRBD2	TRBJ2-1	TGTGCCAGCAGCATAGGACTAGCGGGAGGTAGTAGCTCCTACAATGAGCAGTTCTTC	CASSIGLAGGSSSYNEQFF
TRBV2	15	.	.	TRBJ2-7	TGTGCCAGCCCTAGCCTGCCCCTAAGCTCCTACGAGCAGTACTTC	CASPSLPLSSYEQYF
TRBV27	13	.	.	TRBJ2-3	TGTGCCAGCGCCTATGGGGGCACAGATACGCAGTATTTT	CASAYGGTDTQYF
TRBV28	14	.	TRBD1	TRBJ1-6	TGTGCCAGCAGTTTAAGGGCAGGGGGTTCACCCCTCCACTTT	CASSLRAGGSPLHF
TRBV7-9	13	.	.	TRBJ2-1	TGTGCCAGCAGCCTAGCTAACCACAATGAGCAGTTCTTC	CASSLANHNEQFF
TRBV10-3	16	.	TRBD1	TRBJ1-1	TGTGCCATCAGGGAAGGGGGAGGGGGCATGAACACTGAAGCTTTCTTT	CAIREGGGGMNTEAFF
TRBV9	15	.	TRBD2	TRBJ2-1	TGTGCCAGCAGCTCACAGGGACTAGCGGGCAATGAGCAGTTCTTC	CASSSQGLAGNEQFF
TRBV27	12	.	.	TRBJ2-7	TGTGCCAGCAGGGGGTCTTCCTACGAGCAGTACTTC	CASRGSSYEQYF
TRBV2	16	.	TRBD1	TRBJ1-1	TGTGCCAGCAGTGGACAGGGGGCTGTACGGAACACTGAAGCTTTCTTT	CASSGQGAVRNTEAFF
TRBV6-5	15	few	.	TRBJ1-6	TGTGCCAGCAGTTACAAGAGCTCCTATAATTCACCCCTCCACTTT	CASSYKSSYNSPLHF
TRBV5-1	17	once	TRBD2	TRBJ2-3	TGCGCCAGCAGCTCGGAAGATAGCGGGTTGGGCACAGATACGCAGTATTTT	CASSSEDSGLGTDTQYF
TRBV27	13	.	.	TRBJ2-7	TGTGCCAGCAGTTTAATGCCGGAGAGCGAGCAGTACTTC	CASSLMPESEQYF
TRBV6-6	14	once	TRBD1	TRBJ1-2	TGTGCCAGCACTTGGACAGGGGAAAACTATGGCTACACCTTC	CASTWTGENYGYTF
TRBV28	15	.	TRBD1	TRBJ1-5	TGTGCCAGCAGGTGGGGGACAGGCGGGGAAAGAACCCAGCATTTT	CASRWGTGGERTQHF
TRBV19	13	.	TRBD1	TRBJ2-7	TGTGCCAGTAGTCCCGGGACAGGGAACGAGCAGTACTTC	CASSPGTGNEQYF
TRBV7-7	16	.	TRBD2	TRBJ2-2	TGTGCTAGCAGCATCACTAGCGGGAGTTCCGCCGGGGAGCTGTTTTTT	CASSITSGSSAGELFF
TRBV5-4	13	.	.	TRBJ2-2	TGTGCCAGCAGCTGCGAAGGGTGCGAGGAGCTGTTTTTT	CASSCEGCEELFF
TRBV6-6	16	.	TRBD2	TRBJ2-3	TGTGCCAGCAGCACTAGCGGGAGCCTTGCCACAGATACGCAGTATTTT	CASSTSGSLATDTQYF
TRBV30	14	.	.	TRBJ1-1	TGTGCCTGGAGTGCGAGAGAAATGAACACTGAAGCTTTCTTT	CAWSAREMNTEAFF
TRBV6-1	16	.	.	TRBJ2-7	TGTGCCAGCAGTGAAATCGGGGCTCAATGGGCCTACGAGCAGTACTTC	CASSEIGAQWAYEQYF
TRBV5-1	14	.	.	TRBJ2-5	TGCGCCAGCAGCTTAAGAGGGACCGAAGAGACCCAGTACTTC	CASSLRGTEETQYF
TRBV5-1	13	.	TRBD1	TRBJ2-7	TGCGCCAGCAGCTGGGACAGGGGTTACGAGCAGTACTTC	CASSWDRGYEQYF
TRBV4-1	16	.	TRBD2	TRBJ2-5	TGCGCCAGCAGCGAGGGGACGGGAGGGATTCAAGAGACCCAGTACTTC	CASSEGTGGIQETQYF
TRBV5-6	12	.	.	TRBJ1-4	TGTGCCAGCAGCCGGTGGCTTGAAGAACTGTTTTTT	CASSRWLEELFF
TRBV6-6	14	.	.	TRBJ2-1	TGTGCCAGCAGTTACACGAGCACGTCGGAGGAGCAGTTCTTC	CASSYTSTSEEQFF
TRBV9	15	.	.	TRBJ2-1	TGTGCCAGCAGCCTAGAGGGGGCGGGGAACCATGAGCAGTTCTTC	CASSLEGAGNHEQFF
TRBV2	13	.	.	TRBJ2-1	TGTGCCAGCAGTGACGGCGGCCCGAATGAGCAGTTCTTC	CASSDGGPNEQFF
TRBV28	14	.	.	TRBJ1-1	TGTGCCAGCAGTTTAACTGGCGACAGCACTGAAGCTTTCTTT	CASSLTGDSTEAFF
TRBV11-2	11	.	.	TRBJ2-5	TGTGCCAGCAGCCTCCGGGAGACCCAGTACTTC	CASSLRETQYF
TRBV6-7	16	once	.	TRBJ1-5	TGTGCCAGCAGTTACGGGATCCGGACAGTTAATCAGCCCCAGCATTTT	CASSYGIRTVNQPQHF
TRBV10-1	16	.	TRBD2	TRBJ2-1	TGCGCCAGCAGCGACGGGACTAGCGGGGGGTACAATGAGCAGTTCTTC	CASSDGTSGGYNEQFF
TRBV9	15	.	.	TRBJ2-7	TGTGCCAGCAGCGTTGGAGGGCAGGGTGTCTACGAGCAGTACTTC	CASSVGGQGVYEQYF
TRBV4-3	14	.	.	TRBJ1-1	TGCGCCAGCAGCCAAGATCAGGGCGGCACTGAAGCTTTCTTT	CASSQDQGGTEAFF
TRBV19	13	.	TRBD2	TRBJ2-7	TGTGCCAGTAGCGTGGGACTAGCGGTCGAGCAGTACTTC	CASSVGLAVEQYF
TRBV4-3	14	.	.	TRBJ1-3	TGCGCCAGCAGCCTGGGTGGCGTTGGGGACACCATATATTTT	CASSLGGVGDTIYF
TRBV6-5	15	.	.	TRBJ1-3	TGTGCCAGCAGTTATCAAGGGGAGGCTGGAAACACCATATATTTT	CASSYQGEAGNTIYF
TRBV2	14	.	TRBD1	TRBJ1-1	TGTGCCAGCAGTACTACCCCAGGGGGCGGTGAAGCTTTCTTT	CASSTTPGGGEAFF
TRBV6-5	13	.	TRBD1	TRBJ1-2	TGTGCCAGCAGTGCCGGGACAGGGGCTGGCTACACCTTC	CASSAGTGAGYTF
TRBV6-1	15	.	TRBD1	TRBJ2-3	TGTGCCAGCAGCGACCGGGACAGGAACACAGATACGCAGTATTTT	CASSDRDRNTDTQYF
TRBV10-3	18	once	.	TRBJ1-3	TGTGCCATCAGCGGACTAAGCCTGACTGCGGACTCTGGAAACACCATATATTTT	CAISGLSLTADSGNTIYF
TRBV4-1	17	.	.	TRBJ2-7	TGCGCCAGCAGCCAAGAAGGGGGAATGGCCCTTTCCTACGAGCAGTACTTC	CASSQEGGMALSYEQYF